The entry that follows covers one TCR beta chain sequence. Per the study methods: Researchers report that nucleated cell counts were estimated from reference gene primer amplification. The assay was immunoSEQ multiplex PCR, and TCRdb's table has in-frame clones only and misses some. V and J calls plus clone size are reproduced from that table; the DNA served to infer D and trimming. This sample yields about 100,000 clones, of which 91% are seen a single time; approximately 15% belongs to the top ten. This sample is part of a study of blood T cell repertoires in COVID-19. Study summary: Samples taken during acute and convalescent COVID-19 were collected in the United States, Italy and Spain. Nucleic acid was either cDNA or gDNA, and it came from T cells, B-cell-depleted T cells, or PBMCs.

The CDR3 extends over 16 amino acids. With 4 bases clipped from V and 4 bases from J, the junction kept 11 bases outside the gene matches. The germline gives CDR1 SGHTS, CDR2 YDEGEE. The clonotype originates from a man aged 50 or older with acute or convalescent COVID-19. V usage is TRBV5-8 and J usage is TRBJ1-3, with 7 bases fitting TRBD1. Material: peripheral blood. In nucleotides, the CDR3 is TGTGCCAGCAGCCGGAGACAGGGTCAGATCGGAAACACCATATATTTT. Translation gives CASSRRQGQIGNTIYF.